This T cell receptor (beta chain) was observed in a study of beta chain features in type 1 diabetes. Turning to the study itself: Examination of sorted cells across all samples involved 100 million or so cells. General study results and limits: In the patient group, naive, central memory and Treg TCRB repertoires seemed more alike than in the healthy donor group.

Every isolated RNA sample was fully reverse transcribed, so sequencing captured expressed TCRB transcripts. Generated by immunoSEQ multiplex PCR, the TCRdb table keeps only in-frame clones and is missing some. The sample carries about 150,000 clones, around 8% recorded once. Germline values: CDR1 SGHTA, CDR2 FQGNSA. Trimming left V 1 base short and J 10 bases short, with 23 bases between. This CDR3 spans 17 amino acids. Only a few counts were recorded for this clone. The target antigen is unknown. The J gene is TRBJ2-1, the V gene TRBV7-2; D is possibly TRBD2 (6 bases). Sequencing input: central memory CD4+ T cells from blood. This clonotype was sampled from a man aged 18 to 30 in good health. The chain's CDR3 is CASSLVPSSGGGREQFF. In nucleotides, the CDR3 is TGTGCCAGCAGCTTAGTCCCTAGCAGCGGTGGTGGGAGGGAGCAGTTCTTC.